This paragraph reports one TCR beta chain. The antigen is undetermined. Vbeta (60) and Jbeta (13) primers were used in the PCR. Assay: immunoSEQ multiplex PCR; the TCRdb copy retains only in-frame clones and omits some. The sample shows under 150,000 clones, 75% of them seen only once. The entry originates in a study of cytomegalovirus exposure and HLA in healthy donors. General study results and limits: Follow-up analysis found HLA locus-dependent TCR association rates, highest for DRB1 and lowest for HLA-C. Specificity of a few CMV-associated chains for CMV antigens was verified in vitro. A further, later analysis showed that HLA-associated TCR beta chains (compared with equally common others) were more clonally expanded.

The sequenced material came from PBMCs. This clonotype was sampled from a man aged 25-45 years in good health and CMV-seronegative.

The CDR3 is CASMGGGNTGELFF. Here the CDR3 DNA reads TGTGCCAGCATGGGGGGGGGTAACACCGGGGAGCTGTTTTTT. This chain links TRBV2 with TRBJ2-2, with 7 bases lining up with TRBD2. The CDR3 is made up of 14 amino acids. V lost 7 bases and J lost 2; bases outside the gene matches: 4. The germline V gene has CDR1 SNHLY and CDR2 FYNNEI. Full variable domain (rest looked up from reference TRBV2 and TRBJ2-2): EPEVTQTPSHQVTQMGQEVILRCVPISNHLYFYWYRQILGQKVEFLVSFYNNEISEKSEIFDDQFSVERPDGSNFTLKIRSTKLEDSAMYFCASMGGGNTGELFFGEGSRLTVL.